This T cell receptor beta chain came from a study of cytomegalovirus exposure and HLA in healthy donors. The CDR3 loop spans 16 amino acids. The V and J ends lost 6 bases and 5 bases, in that order; junction bases with no gene match: 16. CDR1 and CDR2 from the germline V gene are SQVTM and ANQGSEA. Regarding the study as a whole: The study designated fewer than 200 TCR beta chains cytomegalovirus-associated.

Assay used: immunoSEQ multiplex PCR; TCRdb lists only in-frame clones, some missing. The profile covers more than 200,000 clones, with approximately 84% appearing a single time and 12% taken by the ten largest. Remarks on this clone: The antigen is undetermined.

This receptor was identified in a man between 18 and 29 years old in good health and CMV-seropositive. Sequencing was performed on PBMCs. The rearrangement links TRBV29-1 to TRBJ2-3; 8 nucleotides line up with TRBD1. Written as DNA, the CDR3 is TGCAGCGTCTCACAGACAGGGGATGGAGCGGAAGATACGCAGTATTTT. Its translation: CSVSQTGDGAEDTQYF.